The source of this T cell receptor (beta chain) is a study of Graves' ophthalmopathy and Graves' hyperthyroidism. Background on the study: Peripheral blood sampling occurred at initial diagnosis, before any treatment. Study-level results: Discrimination between ophthalmopathy and stable hyperthyroidism by a 13-signature model showed about 89% sensitivity and roughly 80% specificity.

This CDR3 region has 14 residues. With V trimmed by 5 bases and J by 5 bases, 5 bases remained unmatched. Amplification from RNA transcripts yielded the TCR beta CDR3 regions. In the first round, RT-PCR was carried out with HTBI primers, and a multiplex PCR formed the second round. TCRdb re-analysed the multiplex PCR reads in MiXCR, keeping a single row per CDR3 protein. Of hundreds of thousands of distinct CDR3 sequences detected, 22% appear once; the ten largest clones hold more than 5.5%. People with hyperthyroidism were aged 18 to 65 and newly diagnosed, under 2 months' duration. Notes on this clonotype: Its target is not known.

This clonotype was obtained from a woman aged 18-29 years with stable Graves' hyperthyroidism. Some clones in this sample may be carry-over from other donors' samples. Sequencing was done on a sample of peripheral blood. V is TRBV12-3 or TRBV12-4 and J is TRBJ1-4; 7 bases are a match to TRBD1. CDR3 residues: CASSPTGRNEKLFF. The CDR3 coding sequence is TGTGCCAGCAGTCCGACAGGGAGAAATGAAAAACTGTTTTTT.